A single sample gave rise to the 24 T cell receptor beta chains below, sequenced in a study of blood T cell repertoires in COVID-19. TCRdb's table, derived via immunoSEQ multiplex PCR, lists solely in-frame clones and lacks some. Among tens of thousands of clones listed, more than 75% were seen once. Sequenced input: PBMCs or T cells enriched from blood (not recorded which). These TCRs come from a middle-aged woman who had recovered from COVID-19.

A single count supports this clone. The J gene is TRBJ2-2, the V gene TRBV5-4; 9 bases fit TRBD1. Germline CDR1 reads SGHNT; CDR2 reads YYREEE (reference sequence). This CDR3 is 16 amino acids long. V was clipped by 4 bases and J by 3 bases; unmatched bases: 7. The CDR3 DNA is TGTGCCAGCAGCCCCCCGGGACAGGGTCACACCGGGGAGCTGTTTTTT. The encoded protein is CASSPPGQGHTGELFF.

The genes are TRBV4-2 and TRBJ1-5, with D uncertain. The ends were cut back, 0 bases at V and 7 bases at J, with 16 bases in the middle. Germline V gene sequence: CDR1 LGHNA, CDR2 YNFKEQ. The CDR3 has 16 amino acids. CDR3: CASSQDIETPFQPQHF. CDR3 sequence (DNA): TGTGCCAGCAGCCAAGATATTGAGACACCATTCCAGCCCCAGCATTTT.

The J gene is TRBJ1-2, the V gene TRBV6-5; unclear D gene. Germline V lookup: CDR1 MNHEY, CDR2 SVGAGI. V was trimmed by 4 bases and J by 3 bases, leaving 15 bases between them. CDR3 size: 15 residues. The CDR3 reads CASSSPVRGDYGYTF. The CDR3 DNA is TGTGCCAGCAGTTCCCCGGTCAGAGGAGACTATGGCTACACCTTC.

The V and J genes are TRBV24-1 and TRBJ2-5; 10 bases fit TRBD1. Germline trimming cut 5 bases from V and 5 bases from J; bases unmatched to any gene: 4. The CDR3 runs 14 residues. Germline lookup yields CDR1 KGHDR and CDR2 SFDVKD. The CDR3 protein is CATSGQGAGETQYF. CDR3 nucleotide sequence: TGTGCCACCAGTGGACAGGGGGCGGGGGAGACCCAGTACTTC.

The chain recombines TRBV5-1 with TRBJ2-3, with D maybe TRBD2 (5 bases). V was shortened by 2 bases and J by 8 bases, with 18 bases between the two germline ends. Germline V gene lookup returns CDR1 SGHRS and CDR2 YFSETQ. CDR3 length equals 15 residues. The CDR3 DNA reads TGCGCCAGCAGCTTCGACGGGATGGAATTAGGTACGCAGTATTTT. Translation gives CASSFDGMELGTQYF.

The chain recombines TRBV9 with TRBJ1-2, with 7 bases aligning to TRBD1. This CDR3 region has 12 residues. Germline trimming cut 1 base from V and 6 bases from J; bases unmatched to any gene: 0. Germline V gene data show CDR1 as SGDLS and CDR2 as YYNGEE. This CDR3 is CASSVTGDGYTF. CDR3 nucleotides: TGTGCCAGCAGCGTAACAGGGGATGGCTACACCTTC.

The rearrangement uses TRBV7-8 and TRBJ1-2, with 9 bases matching TRBD1. The CDR3 has 16 amino acids. V lost 3 bases, J lost 6 bases, and 11 bases stayed unmatched. Germline lookup yields CDR1 SGHVS and CDR2 FQNEAQ. CDR3 protein: CASSFITTGGRDGYTF. The CDR3 bases are TGTGCCAGCAGCTTTATAACGACAGGGGGAAGGGATGGCTACACCTTC.

The rearrangement links TRBV5-6 to TRBJ1-5; 9 nucleotides line up with TRBD1. The CDR3 has 18 amino acids. V lost 2 bases and J lost 4; bases outside the gene matches: 13. The germline V gene encodes CDR1 SGHDT and CDR2 YYEEEE. Here the CDR3 reads CASSFNARQGDFNQPQHF. CDR3 sequence (DNA): TGTGCCAGCAGCTTTAATGCCCGACAGGGGGACTTTAATCAGCCCCAGCATTTT.

The chain combines TRBV6-6 with TRBJ2-6; unclear D gene. V was pared by 7 bases and J by 1 base, with 8 bases between. CDR1 MNHNY and CDR2 SVGAGI come from the germline V gene (reference sequence). There are 14 residues in the CDR3. Here the CDR3 reads CASTAVSGANVLTF. The CDR3 DNA reads TGTGCCAGCACGGCGGTTTCTGGGGCCAACGTCCTGACTTTC.

DNA of the CDR3: TGTGCCAGCAGTTTGGGGGCCCTAGGGCCCCAGCATTTT. Translated, it gives CASSLGALGPQHF. The V call is TRBV28, the J call TRBJ1-5, with D tentatively TRBD1 (6 bases). The CDR3 is made up of 13 amino acids. Trimming stripped 3 bases from V and 9 bases from J, with 12 bases between. CDR1 and CDR2 from the germline V gene are MDHEN and SYDVKM.

This rearrangement joins TRBV27 to TRBJ1-5; possible D gene TRBD1, 6 bases. V was cut by 2 bases and J by 0 bases, with 8 bases left in between. CDR3 size: 15 residues. Germline CDR1 and CDR2: MNHEY and SMNVEV (reference sequence). The chain's CDR3 is CASSLGGDSNQPQHF. CDR3 nucleotide sequence: TGTGCCAGCAGTTTAGGGGGCGATAGCAATCAGCCCCAGCATTTT.

This chain connects TRBV7-9 to TRBJ1-5; 10 bases are shared with TRBD1. V shed 3 bases and J 6 bases; nucleotides not matched to a gene: 2. There are 14 residues in the CDR3. Per the germline V gene, CDR1 is SEHNR and CDR2 is FQNEAQ (reference sequence). CDR3 region: CASSFGQGGQPQHF. The DNA of the CDR3 is TGTGCCAGCAGCTTCGGACAGGGGGGTCAGCCCCAGCATTTT.

The chain recombines TRBV18 with TRBJ1-6, with a weak D call TRBD1 (6 bases). Germline V gives CDR1 KGHSH, CDR2 LQKENI. This CDR3 spans 17 amino acids. With 3 bases removed from V and 5 bases from J, the gap between germline ends came to 17 bases. Here the CDR3 reads CASSPRQKQGDNSPLHF. For the CDR3, the DNA is TGTGCCAGCTCACCCCGGCAGAAACAGGGCGATAATTCACCCCTCCACTTT. The variable domain in full, with the rest retrieved from reference TRBV18 and TRBJ1-6, is NAGVMQNPRHLVRRRGQEARLRCSPMKGHSHVYWYRQLPEEGLKFMVYLQKENIIDESGMPKERFSAEFPKEGPSILRIQQVVRGDSAAYFCASSPRQKQGDNSPLHFGNGTRLTVT.

J is TRBJ1-4 and V is TRBV7-9; the match to TRBD1 covers 7 bases. Per germline, CDR1 SEHNR and CDR2 FQNEAQ (reference sequence). The CDR3 is 17 amino acids. The junction had 12 bases not matched to a gene; V was cut back by 4 bases and J by 4 bases. The CDR3 region is CASSSYGTATDNEKLFF. The CDR3 nucleotides read TGTGCCAGCAGCTCGTACGGGACAGCGACGGATAATGAAAAACTGTTTTTT.

V usage is TRBV6-6 and J usage is TRBJ2-1; D is perhaps TRBD2 (7 bases). Germline-derived CDR1 and CDR2 are MNHNY and SVGAGI (reference sequence). The V end was cut by 6 bases, the J end by 7 bases, with 10 bases between. The CDR3 spans 12 residues. The CDR3 loop reads CASRGGANEQFF. CDR3 in DNA: TGTGCCAGCAGGGGGGGGGCAAATGAGCAGTTCTTC.

Written as DNA, the CDR3 is TGCAGCGTTGAAGAGAAGGAAGGACAGGGGGGAAGGGAAACTGAAGCTTTCTTT. This encodes CSVEEKEGQGGRETEAFF. The V and J genes are TRBV29-1 and TRBJ1-1; TRBD1 matches at 10 bases. The CDR3 contains 18 residues. Trimming removed 0 bases from V and 5 bases from J; junction bases left unmatched: 15. Germline V gene sequence: CDR1 SQVTM, CDR2 ANQGSEA.

The chain is built from TRBV5-4 and TRBJ2-3; 7 nucleotides agree with TRBD1. Trimming at V came to 4 bases and at J to 4 bases, leaving 9 bases not matched to a gene. CDR1 is SGHNT, CDR2 YYREEE, per germline (reference sequence). The CDR3 length is 15 residues. CDR3 amino acids: CASSTNRGVSDTQYF. As DNA, the CDR3 is TGTGCCAGCAGCACAAACAGGGGAGTTTCAGATACGCAGTATTTT.

The chain combines TRBV19 with TRBJ1-2; 7 bases agree with TRBD1. Germline values: CDR1 LNHDA, CDR2 SQIVND (reference sequence). The V segment lost 3 bases and the J segment 5 bases; nucleotides outside the gene matches: 9. CDR3 size: 15 residues. The CDR3 bases are TGTGCCAGTAGTATGACAGGGTTCGGGGGTTATGGCTACACCTTC. Its protein product is CASSMTGFGGYGYTF. Using reference TRBV19 and TRBJ1-2 for the parts outside the CDR3, the full variable domain is DGGITQSPKYLFRKEGQNVTLSCEQNLNHDAMYWYRQDPGQGLRLIYYSQIVNDFQKGDIAEGYSVSREKKESFPLTVTSAQKNPTAFYLCASSMTGFGGYGYTFGSGTRLTVV.

The chain links TRBV24-1 to TRBJ1-1, with TRBD1 matching 8 bases. Germline lookup yields CDR1 KGHDR and CDR2 SFDVKD. The CDR3 runs 13 residues. The V gene end was trimmed by 9 bases and the J gene end by 1 base; junction bases not matched to a gene: 3. CDR3 amino acids: CATRTGTNTEAFF. The DNA for the CDR3 is TGTGCCACCCGGACAGGGACGAACACTGAAGCTTTCTTT.

CDR3 nucleotides: TGTGCCAGCAGTCCGGACAGGGTGGCTTCACCCCTCCACTTT. Translation gives CASSPDRVASPLHF. This chain links TRBV2 with TRBJ1-6; TRBD1 agrees at 8 bases. The CDR3 runs 14 residues. J gave up 9 bases and V 5 bases, and 6 bases lay outside the gene matches. Looked up from germline, CDR1 is SNHLY and CDR2 is FYNNEI.

The genes are TRBV7-9 and TRBJ2-7, with 9 bases identical to TRBD2. This CDR3 has 15 amino acids. The ends lost 6 bases at V and 2 bases at J; junction bases unmatched: 8. In germline, CDR1 is SEHNR, CDR2 FQNEAQ (reference sequence). The CDR3 loop reads CASRPPSGEPYEQYF. Here the CDR3 DNA reads TGTGCCAGCAGACCACCTAGCGGGGAGCCCTACGAGCAGTACTTC. The entire variable domain, with the rest obtained from reference TRBV7-9 and TRBJ2-7, is as follows: DTGVSQNPRHKITKRGQNVTFRCDPISEHNRLYWYRQTLGQGPEFLTYFQNEAQLEKSRLLSDRFSAERPKGSFSTLEIQRTEQGDSAMYLCASRPPSGEPYEQYFGPGTRLTVT.

This clone has just a few counts. This chain links TRBV19 with TRBJ2-2; 9 bases are a match to TRBD1. Looked up from germline, CDR1 is LNHDA and CDR2 is SQIVND (reference sequence). Germline trimming cut 8 bases from V and 4 bases from J; bases unmatched to any gene: 5. This CDR3 comprises 14 residues. The CDR3, as DNA: TGTGCCAGTCGGATGGGACAGGGCACCGGGGAGCTGTTTTTT. Amino acids: CASRMGQGTGELFF.

This clone was seen once. This chain connects TRBV6-1 to TRBJ1-6; D not certain. The CDR3 covers 13 residues. V was pared by 3 bases and J by 9 bases, with 9 bases between. The germline V gene encodes CDR1 MNHNS and CDR2 SASEGT. The CDR3, as DNA: TGTGCCAGCAGTGATCGGGGTGGTTCACCCCTCCACTTT. Encoded protein: CASSDRGGSPLHF.

The chain has TRBV11-3 and TRBJ2-3; maybe TRBD2 (6 bases). Germline V lookup: CDR1 SGHNT, CDR2 YENEEA. This CDR3 comprises 16 residues. Trimming took 1 base from V and 4 from J, leaving 15 bases between them. The CDR3 DNA reads TGTGCCAGCAGCTTAGGAGGAGGGCTGGGGGCAGATACGCAGTATTTT. Translated, it gives CASSLGGGLGADTQYF.